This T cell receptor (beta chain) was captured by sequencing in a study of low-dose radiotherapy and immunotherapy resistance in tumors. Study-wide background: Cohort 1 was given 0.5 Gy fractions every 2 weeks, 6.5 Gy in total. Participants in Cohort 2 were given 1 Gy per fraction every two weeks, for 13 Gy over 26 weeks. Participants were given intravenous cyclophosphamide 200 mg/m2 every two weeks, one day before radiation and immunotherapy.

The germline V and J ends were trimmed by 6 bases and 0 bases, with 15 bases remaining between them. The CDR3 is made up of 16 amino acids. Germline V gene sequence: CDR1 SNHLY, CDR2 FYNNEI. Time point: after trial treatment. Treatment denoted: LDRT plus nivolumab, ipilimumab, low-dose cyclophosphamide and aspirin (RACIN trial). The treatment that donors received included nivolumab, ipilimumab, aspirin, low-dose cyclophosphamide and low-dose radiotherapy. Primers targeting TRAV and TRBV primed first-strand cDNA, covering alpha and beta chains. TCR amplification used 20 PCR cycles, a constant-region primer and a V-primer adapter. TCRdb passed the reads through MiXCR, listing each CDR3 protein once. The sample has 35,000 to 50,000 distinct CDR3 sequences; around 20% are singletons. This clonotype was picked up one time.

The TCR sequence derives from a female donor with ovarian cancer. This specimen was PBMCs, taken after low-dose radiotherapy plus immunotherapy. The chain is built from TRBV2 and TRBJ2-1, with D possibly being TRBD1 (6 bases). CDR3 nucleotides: TGTGCCAGCAGGAACAGGGCAGCAAGCTCCTACAATGAGCAGTTCTTC. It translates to CASRNRAASSYNEQFF.